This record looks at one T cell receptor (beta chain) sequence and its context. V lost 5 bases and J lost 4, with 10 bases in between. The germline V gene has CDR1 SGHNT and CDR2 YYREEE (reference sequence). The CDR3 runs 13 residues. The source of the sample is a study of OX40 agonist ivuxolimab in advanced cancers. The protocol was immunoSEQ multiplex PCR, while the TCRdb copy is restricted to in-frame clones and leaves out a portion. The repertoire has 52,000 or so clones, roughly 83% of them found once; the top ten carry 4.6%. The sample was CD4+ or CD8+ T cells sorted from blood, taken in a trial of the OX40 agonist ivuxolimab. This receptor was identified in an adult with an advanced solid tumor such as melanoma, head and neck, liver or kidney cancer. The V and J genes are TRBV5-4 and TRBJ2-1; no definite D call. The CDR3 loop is CASRSTGYNEQFF. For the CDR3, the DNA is TGTGCCAGCAGGTCGACCGGGTACAATGAGCAGTTCTTC. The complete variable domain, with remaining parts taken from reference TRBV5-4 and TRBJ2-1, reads ETGVTQSPTHLIKTRGQQVTLRCSSQSGHNTVSWYQQALGQGPQFIFQYYREEENGRGNFPPRFSGLQFPNYSSELNVNALELDDSALYLCASRSTGYNEQFFGPGTRLTVL.